The 31 T cell receptor beta chains below all came from one sample that was sequenced in a study of T-cell memory formation after mild COVID-19. TCRdb re-called the 5' RACE reads through MiXCR, storing one row per CDR3 protein. This sample has about 130,000 distinct CDR3 sequences, with over 15% found just once. Input material: PBMCs or a T cell subset sorted from them (not recorded which). Receptors were obtained from a man younger than 30 who had mild COVID-19 (a few samples of this study predate the infection). Cell type and time point are not known.

This clonotype came up a few times. The chain recombines TRBV7-3 with TRBJ2-3; D is undetermined. From germline, CDR1 is SGHTA and CDR2 FQGTGA. V was cut by 4 bases and J by 6 bases, with 8 bases left in between. The CDR3 is made up of 12 amino acids. The CDR3 protein is CASSSFGDTQYF. The CDR3 DNA reads as TGTGCCAGCAGCTCGTTCGGGGATACGCAGTATTTT.

V and J are TRBV4-2 and TRBJ1-2; a weak D match, TRBD1 (5 bases). The germline CDR1 and CDR2 sequences are LGHNA and YNFKEQ. The length of the CDR3 is 14 residues. V was clipped by 4 bases and J by 6 bases, with 15 bases between them. CDR3: CASSPSDRYNGYTF. CDR3 DNA: TGTGCCAGCAGCCCGTCCGACAGATATAATGGCTACACCTTC.

This clonotype was found many times. The chain has TRBV12-3 or TRBV12-4 and TRBJ1-1, with TRBD1 matching over 7 bases. Trimming at V came to 3 bases and at J to 3 bases, leaving 1 base not matched to a gene. This CDR3 contains 13 residues. CDR3: CASSLRGHTEAFF. The CDR3 bases are TGTGCCAGCAGTTTGAGGGGGCACACTGAAGCTTTCTTT.

This clonotype was counted between two and nine times. The chain uses TRBV20-1 and TRBJ1-3; tentative D call: TRBD1 (5 bases). Germline V gives CDR1 DFQATT, CDR2 SNEGSKA (reference sequence). The CDR3 is 13 amino acids. V lost 3 bases and J 7 bases, leaving 13 bases between the germline ends. The CDR3 here is CSARTDYRNTIYF. The CDR3 nucleotides are TGCAGTGCTAGGACAGACTATAGGAACACCATATATTTT.

The rearrangement links TRBV6-5 to TRBJ2-7; 7 positions agree with TRBD1. Germline V gives CDR1 MNHEY, CDR2 SVGAGI. The CDR3 spans 14 residues. V lost 0 bases, J lost 9 bases, and 8 bases stayed unmatched. Here the CDR3 reads CASSYSTGSGWQYF. The CDR3 DNA sequence: TGTGCCAGCAGTTACTCGACAGGGAGTGGTTGGCAGTACTTC.

This clonotype qualifies as medium-sized. This sequence joins TRBV5-1 and TRBJ2-3; maybe TRBD2 (5 bases). CDR3 length: 13 residues. The germline V and J ends were trimmed by 5 bases and 2 bases, with 9 bases remaining between them. The germline CDR1 and CDR2 sequences are SGHRS and YFSETQ. CDR3 nucleotides: TGCGCCAGCAGAGAGGGATACACAGATACGCAGTATTTT. This sequence encodes CASREGYTDTQYF.

This chain joins TRBV10-3 and TRBJ1-5; D uncertain. This CDR3 region has 12 residues. The germline V gene has CDR1 ENHRY and CDR2 SYGVKD. V was clipped by 9 bases and J by 0 bases, with 6 bases between them. CDR3 in amino acids: CAISSSNQPQHF. In DNA, the CDR3 is TGTGCCATTTCATCTAGCAATCAGCCCCAGCATTTT.

The rearrangement uses TRBV10-3 and TRBJ2-2; TRBD2 matches 11 bases. CDR1 is ENHRY and CDR2 is SYGVKD in the germline V gene. This CDR3 comprises 15 residues. With V trimmed by 4 bases and J by 5 bases, 3 bases remained unmatched. CDR3 DNA: TGTGCCATCAGTGCTCCTAGCGGGGGGACCGGGGAGCTGTTTTTT. Translated: CAISAPSGGTGELFF.

This clonotype was counted between two and nine times. In DNA, the CDR3 is TGCAGTGCTAGAGATTCGAGGCCGAACACCATATATTTT. It encodes CSARDSRPNTIYF. The chain links TRBV20-1 to TRBJ1-3; D unresolved. V lost 0 bases to trimming and J lost 7 bases, with 10 bases between them. The CDR3 is 13 residues long. Germline CDR1 and CDR2: DFQATT and SNEGSKA (reference sequence).

This chain joins TRBV3-2 and TRBJ2-3; the table's D call TRBD2 went unverified against the DNA. TRBV3-2 is flagged as a pseudogene. This CDR3 contains 20 residues. The CDR3 reads CASSPEPAGTSGGAKDTQYF. In DNA, the CDR3 is TGTGCCAGCAGCCCAGAACCGGCCGGGACTAGCGGGGGGGCCAAAGATACGCAGTATTTT.

V gene TRBV10-3 combines with J gene TRBJ1-3; D may be TRBD1 (6 bases). Germline-derived CDR1 and CDR2 are ENHRY and SYGVKD. The CDR3 sequence is 13 residues long. V dropped 8 bases and J dropped 5 bases, with 13 bases sitting between them. The CDR3 coding sequence is TGTGCCATCTGTGGTCAGGGGCGAAACACCATATATTTT. Protein sequence: CAICGQGRNTIYF.

The J gene is TRBJ1-4, the V gene TRBV4-1; 9 bases line up with TRBD1. Germline assignment: CDR1 MGHRA and CDR2 YSYEKL. The CDR3 has 20 residues. With V trimmed by 4 bases and J by 0 bases, 15 bases remained unmatched. The CDR3 spells CASSRTGDAMAFATNEKLFF. CDR3 bases: TGCGCCAGCAGCCGGACAGGGGACGCGATGGCATTTGCAACTAATGAAAAACTGTTTTTT.

This clonotype has a handful of counts. The rearrangement uses TRBV7-9 and TRBJ2-5, with TRBD1 matching over 7 bases. CDR1 and CDR2 from the germline V gene are SEHNR and FQNEAQ (reference sequence). V was clipped by 2 bases and J by 1 base; unmatched bases: 7. The CDR3 has 16 amino acids. The CDR3, as DNA: TGTGCCAGCAGCTTATACAGGGGTAGGGTCCAAGAGACCCAGTACTTC. It is translated as CASSLYRGRVQETQYF.

This clonotype was found a few times. The chain uses TRBV5-1 and TRBJ2-3; D assignment may be TRBD1 or TRBD2 (5 bases each). This CDR3 is built from 14 residues. V shed 2 bases and J shed 4 bases, with 11 bases lying between them. Germline CDR1 is SGHRS and CDR2 is YFSETQ. The CDR3 protein is CASSFQGPSDTQYF. DNA of the CDR3: TGCGCCAGCAGCTTCCAGGGACCCTCAGATACGCAGTATTTT.

V gene TRBV5-1 combines with J gene TRBJ2-7; D is unclear. Looked up from germline, CDR1 is SGHRS and CDR2 is YFSETQ. V shed 0 bases and J shed 5 bases, with 6 bases lying between them. The CDR3 is 12 residues long. In nucleotides, the CDR3 is TGCGCCAGCAGCTTGGGAGGCGACGAGCAGTACTTC. Protein product: CASSLGGDEQYF.

The genes are TRBV11-3 and TRBJ2-2, with D tentatively TRBD1 (6 bases). The CDR3 runs to 14 residues. Trimming shortened V by 5 bases and J by 3 bases, and 10 bases separated the two germline ends. In germline, CDR1 is SGHNT, CDR2 YENEEA. CDR3: CASSGTPHTGELFF. In DNA, the CDR3 is TGTGCCAGCAGCGGGACACCTCACACCGGGGAGCTGTTTTTT.

In this sample, this clonotype turned up many times. The chain couples TRBV5-1 to TRBJ2-7; TRBD1 might be the D (6 bases). This CDR3 has 13 amino acids. CDR1 SGHRS and CDR2 YFSETQ come from the germline V gene. V was shortened by 3 bases and J by 5 bases, with 12 bases between the two germline ends. The DNA for the CDR3 is TGCGCCAGCAGCTCTGGTTACAGGGACGAGCAGTACTTC. Translating gives CASSSGYRDEQYF.

The chain employs TRBV2 and TRBJ1-2; a possible D gene is TRBD1 (6 bases). Germline V gives CDR1 SNHLY, CDR2 FYNNEI. The germline V and J ends were trimmed by 9 bases and 8 bases, with 16 bases remaining between them. The CDR3 runs to 12 residues. CDR3 sequence: CASEGGRKGYTF. In DNA, the CDR3 is TGTGCCAGTGAGGGGGGGCGCAAAGGCTACACCTTC. Based on the CDR3 plus reference TRBV2 and TRBJ1-2, the full variable domain is EPEVTQTPSHQVTQMGQEVILRCVPISNHLYFYWYRQILGQKVEFLVSFYNNEISEKSEIFDDQFSVERPDGSNFTLKIRSTKLEDSAMYFCASEGGRKGYTFGSGTRLTVV.

This clonotype has a handful of counts. The J gene is TRBJ1-6, the V gene TRBV7-2; weak D call: TRBD1 (6 bases). Per the germline V gene, CDR1 is SGHTA and CDR2 is FQGNSA. Deletions cut 1 base from V and 7 bases from J, with 11 bases between. The CDR3 consists of 15 residues. The CDR3 sequence is CASSLDQGRNSPLHF. As DNA, the CDR3 is TGTGCCAGCAGCTTAGATCAGGGGAGGAATTCACCCCTCCACTTT.

In this sample, this clonotype turned up many times. The chain employs TRBV5-1 and TRBJ2-1, with 13 bases that match TRBD2. Germline-derived CDR1 and CDR2 are SGHRS and YFSETQ. Trimming removed 2 bases from V and 9 bases from J; junction bases left unmatched: 2. The CDR3 spans 14 residues. Here the CDR3 reads CASSLLAGGFEQFF. The CDR3, as DNA: TGCGCCAGCAGCTTACTAGCGGGGGGGTTTGAGCAGTTCTTC.

The V gene is TRBV29-1, the J gene TRBJ1-6; D is possibly TRBD1 (5 bases). This CDR3 comprises 12 residues. Germline CDR1 SQVTM, CDR2 ANQGSEA. The germline V and J ends were trimmed by 6 bases and 7 bases, with 10 bases remaining between them. The CDR3 sequence: CSVREGNSPLHF. The CDR3 region has the DNA TGCAGCGTCCGCGAGGGGAATTCACCCCTCCACTTT.

This clonotype has a handful of counts. The chain combines TRBV20-1 with TRBJ2-7, with 9 bases that match TRBD1. This CDR3 is 14 amino acids long. CDR1 and CDR2 from the germline V gene are DFQATT and SNEGSKA (reference sequence). Unmatched junction bases numbered 6, after V lost 2 bases and J lost 4 bases. The CDR3 coding sequence is TGCAGTGCTAGATTGGACAGGGGCGTATACGAGCAGTACTTC. Protein: CSARLDRGVYEQYF.

A few counts support this clonotype. This rearrangement joins TRBV19 to TRBJ1-5; weak D call: TRBD1 (5 bases). Germline V gives CDR1 LNHDA, CDR2 SQIVND (reference sequence). There are 16 residues in the CDR3. Between the trimmed V and J ends, which lost 3 bases and 2 bases, there was a span of 14 bases. CDR3 bases: TGTGCCAGTAGTATCGGACGGGGCATGGGCAATCAGCCCCAGCATTTT. Translation: CASSIGRGMGNQPQHF. Filled out from reference TRBV19 and TRBJ1-5, the complete variable domain reads DGGITQSPKYLFRKEGQNVTLSCEQNLNHDAMYWYRQDPGQGLRLIYYSQIVNDFQKGDIAEGYSVSREKKESFPLTVTSAQKNPTAFYLCASSIGRGMGNQPQHFGDGTRLSIL.

Only a few counts were recorded for this clonotype. The chain employs TRBV19 and TRBJ2-1; D may be TRBD2 (5 bases). This CDR3 is 14 amino acids long. Trimming pared 3 bases from V and 6 bases from J, leaving 12 bases between. CDR1 is LNHDA, CDR2 SQIVND, per germline (reference sequence). CDR3 in amino acids: CASSILPRGNEQFF. The DNA for the CDR3 is TGTGCCAGTAGTATCCTCCCTCGGGGCAATGAGCAGTTCTTC. The whole variable domain, remainder taken from reference TRBV19 and TRBJ2-1, is DGGITQSPKYLFRKEGQNVTLSCEQNLNHDAMYWYRQDPGQGLRLIYYSQIVNDFQKGDIAEGYSVSREKKESFPLTVTSAQKNPTAFYLCASSILPRGNEQFFGPGTRLTVL.

This chain connects TRBV6-5 to TRBJ2-4, with TRBD1 matching 7 bases. Per germline, CDR1 MNHEY and CDR2 SVGAGI. The CDR3 has 15 amino acids. V lost 2 bases and J lost 7; bases outside the gene matches: 8. The CDR3 sequence: CASSYGPQGSNIQYF. The CDR3 nucleotides read TGTGCCAGCAGTTACGGGCCACAGGGGAGTAACATTCAGTACTTC.

The genes are TRBV15 and TRBJ2-2; tentatively, D is TRBD2 (6 bases). V lost 4 bases and J 4 bases, leaving 16 bases between the germline ends. This CDR3 spans 16 amino acids. The germline CDR1 and CDR2 sequences are LNHNV and YYDKDF (reference sequence). The CDR3, as DNA: TGTGCCACCAGCAACCGGCGGGGACCTGCCACCGGGGAGCTGTTTTTT. It specifies CATSNRRGPATGELFF.

The V call is TRBV6-6, the J call TRBJ2-1, with D unclear. Trimming removed 0 bases from V and 4 bases from J, with 10 bases in between. This CDR3 has 15 residues. Germline V gives CDR1 MNHNY, CDR2 SVGAGI (reference sequence). CDR3 sequence reads: CASSYSTEGYNEQFF. CDR3 DNA: TGTGCCAGCAGTTACTCGACGGAAGGGTACAATGAGCAGTTCTTC.

This clonotype was recorded a few times. This chain links TRBV6-1 with TRBJ2-1; 10 bases fit TRBD2. Germline lookup yields CDR1 MNHNS and CDR2 SASEGT. This CDR3 has 15 residues. Trimming removed 2 bases from V and 4 bases from J; junction bases left unmatched: 2. The CDR3 region is CASSEILAGYNEQFF. Written as DNA, the CDR3 is TGTGCCAGCAGTGAAATACTAGCGGGGTACAATGAGCAGTTCTTC.

The sample holds a few counts of this clonotype. The rearrangement links TRBV7-2 to TRBJ2-3; 7 bases line up with TRBD2. The trim removed 2 bases at V and 1 base at J, leaving 18 bases unmatched. This CDR3 has 20 residues. Germline V gene data show CDR1 as SGHTA and CDR2 as FQGNSA. The CDR3 coding sequence is TGTGCCAGCAGCTTACGTTGGGCTAGCGGTTCAACGCCTCGCACAGATACGCAGTATTTT. It is translated as CASSLRWASGSTPRTDTQYF.

This clonotype has only a few counts. The chain couples TRBV7-8 to TRBJ2-7; D is perhaps TRBD1 or TRBD2 (5 bases each). CDR1 and CDR2 (germline): SGHVS, FQNEAQ. The V end was cut by 0 bases, the J end by 4 bases, with 10 bases between. There are 14 residues in the CDR3. The CDR3 sequence: CASSLARDGYEQYF. The CDR3, as DNA: TGTGCCAGCAGCTTAGCAAGGGACGGATACGAGCAGTACTTC. The full variable domain, rest sourced from reference TRBV7-8 and TRBJ2-7, is GAGVSQSPRYKVAKRGQDVALRCDPISGHVSLFWYQQALGQGPEFLTYFQNEAQLDKSGLPSDRFFAERPEGSVSTLKIQRTQQEDSAVYLCASSLARDGYEQYFGPGTRLTVT.

The chain is built from TRBV20-1 and TRBJ2-6, with D maybe TRBD2 (6 bases). CDR1 is DFQATT, CDR2 SNEGSKA, per germline (reference sequence). CDR3 length: 15 amino acids. The germline V and J ends were trimmed by 3 bases and 3 bases, with 12 bases remaining between them. CDR3 sequence reads: CSASLGTGGANVLTF. CDR3 coding DNA: TGCAGTGCTAGCTTAGGGACTGGTGGGGCCAACGTCCTGACTTTC.